This is a list of T cell receptor beta chains from one sample in a study of T cell responses to AZD1222 COVID-19 vaccine. Libraries were prepared by immunoSEQ multiplex PCR; TCRdb keeps only in-frame clonotypes and omits some of them. The table lists 150,000 to 200,000 clones, 90% to 95% of them singletons. This material consisted of peripheral blood, taken on day 0 of AZD1222 vaccination. Receptors originate from an adult in good health. The CDR3 runs from the conserved cysteine through the conserved F or W. The D gene is left open where the match is weak. Size tells how often a clone was seen (once, few, many) or the class of an expanded clone, and some rows leave it out.

v_gene	abundance	j_gene	d_gene	CDR3aa
TRBV19	.	TRBJ1-5	TRBD1	CASSSKGDRAYSNQPQHF
TRBV30	.	TRBJ1-6	TRBD1	CAWSVDRANSPLHF
TRBV10-3	.	TRBJ1-5	.	CAISEQGRDQPQHF
TRBV4-1	.	TRBJ1-1	.	CASKRTYRANTEAFF
TRBV4-3	.	TRBJ1-2	.	CASSQEMGGYTF
TRBV7-2	.	TRBJ2-1	TRBD2	CASSLERGVYNEQFF
TRBV6-5	.	TRBJ2-2	TRBD1	CASRDRGFTGELFF
TRBV30	.	TRBJ1-3	.	CAWSVAGIGNTIYF
TRBV15	.	TRBJ1-1	.	CATSREKGPNTEAFF
TRBV4-2	.	TRBJ2-7	.	CASSQDRDSYYEQYF
TRBV10-3	.	TRBJ2-7	.	CAISDSGLEQYF
TRBV28	.	TRBJ2-5	.	CASSLVGYQETQYF
TRBV30	.	TRBJ1-2	.	CAWGGGGKRANYGYTF
TRBV20-1	few	TRBJ1-2	.	CSASTSYGYTF
TRBV18	.	TRBJ2-3	TRBD2	CASSKASGGPGDTQYF
TRBV4-2	.	TRBJ1-4	.	CASSQVLGTGINEKLFF
TRBV28	.	TRBJ1-2	.	CASSQGRSRYGYTF
TRBV28	.	TRBJ1-1	.	CASSPHWGLNTEAFF
TRBV7-8	once	TRBJ2-2	.	CASSLARVFGRSDTGELFF
TRBV5-1	.	TRBJ1-1	.	CASSSRTHQNTEAFF
TRBV10-3	.	TRBJ1-1	.	CAISSLLGTEAFF
TRBV7-9	.	TRBJ1-2	.	CASSLALGGVGESIYGYTF
TRBV7-2	.	TRBJ1-3	TRBD1	CASSFHRGPGNTIYF
TRBV3-1/TRBV3-2	.	TRBJ1-1	.	CASSQAGLHTEAFF
TRBV2	.	TRBJ1-1	.	CASKPGAGEANTEAFF
TRBV27	.	TRBJ1-5	.	CASSTTGRNNQPQHF
TRBV6-5	.	TRBJ1-1	.	CASSWKWGTEAFF
TRBV15	.	TRBJ2-1	.	CATSSPGWSSYNEQFF
TRBV6-6	.	TRBJ1-5	.	CASTRDRGFNQPQHF
TRBV4-2	.	TRBJ1-4	.	CASSQDGGGTNEKLFF
TRBV6-2/TRBV6-3	.	TRBJ1-2	TRBD1	CASSYSIGQGLYGYTF
TRBV7-2	.	TRBJ2-3	.	CASSLVTGDTQYF
TRBV11-2	.	TRBJ1-3	.	CASARAQGNTIYF
TRBV30	.	TRBJ1-1	.	CAWSGQPYTEAFF
TRBV27	.	TRBJ2-6	.	CASSFPFSGANVLTF
TRBV3-1/TRBV3-2	.	TRBJ1-1	TRBD1	CASSQGFQGATEAFF
TRBV11-2	.	TRBJ1-3	.	CASSFGTGNTIYF
TRBV2	.	TRBJ1-4	.	CASSLQGRNEKLFF